The 14 T cell receptor beta chains presented below share a single source sample, sequenced in a study of blood T cell repertoires in COVID-19. TCRdb keeps only in-frame clones here, not all; method: immunoSEQ multiplex PCR. The repertoire holds roughly 240,000 clones, with 70% to 90% as singletons. The sample consisted of PBMCs or T cells enriched from blood (not recorded which). All receptors derive from a man aged 50 to 60 who had been exposed to COVID-19.

The gene calls are TRBV3-1 (or the pseudogene TRBV3-2) and TRBJ2-5; TRBD2 agrees at 7 bases. Per germline, CDR1 LGHDT and CDR2 YNNKEL (reference sequence). The CDR3 totals 13 residues. V shed 2 bases and J 3 bases; nucleotides not matched to a gene: 0. CDR3 protein: CASSQLAEETQYF. Written as DNA, the CDR3 is TGTGCCAGCAGCCAACTAGCGGAAGAGACCCAGTACTTC.

The chain combines TRBV9 with TRBJ1-5; D not resolved. This CDR3 spans 14 amino acids. CDR1 is SGDLS and CDR2 is YYNGEE in the germline V gene. V lost 0 bases and J 3 bases, leaving 7 bases between the germline ends. Here the CDR3 reads CASSVGSYNQPQHF. The CDR3 bases are TGTGCCAGCAGCGTAGGGTCCTACAATCAGCCCCAGCATTTT.

V and J are TRBV22-1 and TRBJ2-7; the table's D call TRBD2 went unverified against the DNA. TRBV22-1 is marked as a pseudogene. This CDR3 spans 13 amino acids. In DNA, the CDR3 is TGTCCTGGGAGCGCACCGGGGGCCTACGAGCAGTACGTC. Its translation is CPGSAPGAYEQYV.

The J gene is TRBJ2-3, the V gene TRBV9, with 14 bases matching TRBD2. In germline, CDR1 is SGDLS, CDR2 YYNGEE. The CDR3 consists of 17 residues. Trimming took 4 bases from V and 6 from J; bases not matched to a gene: 10. The chain's CDR3 is CASSPRGTSGRMDTQYF. DNA for the CDR3: TGTGCCAGCAGCCCGAGAGGGACTAGCGGGAGAATGGATACGCAGTATTTT.

Here the CDR3 DNA reads TGTGCCACCAGTGATCCTTCTCTAGCGGGAGGTGTCGCAGATACGCAGTATTTT. It is translated as CATSDPSLAGGVADTQYF. The V gene is TRBV24-1, the J gene TRBJ2-3; 11 bases agree with TRBD2. The germline CDR1 and CDR2 sequences are KGHDR and SFDVKD. V lost 3 bases and J lost 4; bases outside the gene matches: 11. This CDR3 contains 18 residues.

The gene calls are TRBV5-1 and TRBJ1-6; 7 bases are shared with TRBD1. Germline V lookup: CDR1 SGHRS, CDR2 YFSETQ. The V gene end was trimmed by 0 bases and the J gene end by 6 bases; junction bases not matched to a gene: 6. The CDR3 extends over 16 amino acids. The CDR3 DNA reads as TGCGCCAGCAGCTTGGTCCCGCAGGGGGGTAATTCACCCCTCCACTTT. Its translation: CASSLVPQGGNSPLHF.

The J gene is TRBJ1-5, the V gene TRBV29-1; 7 bases fit TRBD1. CDR1 is SQVTM and CDR2 is ANQGSEA in the germline V gene. V was pared by 4 bases and J by 5 bases, with 5 bases of the junction left unmatched. The CDR3 sequence is 13 residues long. DNA of the CDR3: TGCAGCGTTGGACAGGGTATGGATCAGCCCCAGCATTTT. Its protein product is CSVGQGMDQPQHF.

The CDR3 DNA sequence: TGTGCCAGCAGCCAAGTCCGGAGGGGGCTCTACGAGCAGTACGTC. It translates to CASSQVRRGLYEQYV. This chain joins TRBV3-1 (or the pseudogene TRBV3-2) and TRBJ2-7; D possibly corresponds to TRBD1 (7 bases). The CDR3 loop spans 15 amino acids. CDR1 and CDR2 from the germline V gene are LGHDT and YNNKEL (reference sequence). Between the trimmed V and J ends, which lost 1 base and 3 bases, there was a span of 13 bases.

The rearrangement joins TRBV29-1 to TRBJ2-1; weak D call: TRBD2 (7 bases). The germline V gene encodes CDR1 SQVTM and CDR2 ANQGSEA. CDR3 size: 14 residues. CDR3 protein: CGATGGGTYNEQFF. CDR3 DNA: TGCGGAGCCACGGGGGGAGGGACATACAATGAGCAGTTCTTC.

V usage is TRBV29-1 and J usage is TRBJ2-1; 7 positions agree with TRBD2. This CDR3 has 13 residues. Per germline, CDR1 SQVTM and CDR2 ANQGSEA. J gave up 2 bases and V 6 bases, and 4 bases lay outside the gene matches. This CDR3 is CSVRESPYNEQFF. Written as DNA, the CDR3 is TGCAGCGTGCGGGAGTCTCCCTACAATGAGCAGTTCTTC.

V gene TRBV7-9 combines with J gene TRBJ2-1, with TRBD1 identical over 9 bases. The CDR3 sequence is 14 residues long. CDR1 SEHNR and CDR2 FQNEAQ come from the germline V gene (reference sequence). V trimming: 6 bases; J trimming: 5 bases; junction bases outside the gene matches: 5. DNA for the CDR3: TGTGCCAGCAGTACAGGGGGCAAGGACAATGAGCAGTTCTTC. Its protein is CASSTGGKDNEQFF.

In this sample, this clone turned up once. V and J are TRBV7-8 and TRBJ1-2; TRBD1 aligns across 7 bases. V lost 1 base and J lost 4; bases outside the gene matches: 3. This CDR3 spans 14 amino acids. Germline V lookup: CDR1 SGHVS, CDR2 FQNEAQ. Written as DNA, the CDR3 is TGTGCCAGCAGCTTAGGGGGGGACAGCTATGGCTACACCTTC. Translated: CASSLGGDSYGYTF.

In this sample, this clone turned up a few times. The rearrangement links TRBV15 to TRBJ1-1; 8 positions match TRBD1. The germline CDR1 and CDR2 sequences are LNHNV and YYDKDF (reference sequence). V gave up 5 bases and J gave up 1 base; unmatched junction bases: 3. This CDR3 spans 14 amino acids. DNA for the CDR3: TGTGCCACCAGCTCGGGGACAGGGAACACTGAAGCTTTCTTT. It codes for CATSSGTGNTEAFF.

This sequence joins TRBV6-5 and TRBJ1-5, with D perhaps matching TRBD1 (5 bases). Germline V lookup: CDR1 MNHEY, CDR2 SVGAGI. The CDR3 is 14 residues long. The ends were cut back, 5 bases at V and 1 base at J, with 9 bases in the middle. The DNA for the CDR3 is TGTGCCAGCAGTCCGGGGGGGAGCAATCAGCCCCAGCATTTT. Translating it yields CASSPGGSNQPQHF.